This T cell receptor (beta chain) appears in the sequencing data of a study of cytomegalovirus exposure and HLA in healthy donors. Remarks on this clone: Its target is unknown.

The CDR3 is 16 amino acids. Germline values: CDR1 SGHDT, CDR2 YYEEEE. V lost 0 bases and J lost 2; bases outside the gene matches: 4. PCR employed 60 Vbeta and 13 Jbeta primers. How the authors handled the data: There were around 78 million unique TCR beta chains by a later count, and approximately 10 million of them were shared. The table came from immunoSEQ multiplex PCR; TCRdb's copy has only in-frame clones and leaves some out. The V and J calls and clone size are taken from that table; D and trimming were inferred from the DNA. Here the sample table reports approximately 77,000 clones. Findings and limits, study-wide: Productive rates of about 87% or about 30% were seen for most TCR beta V segments in an earlier analysis. Associated with cytomegalovirus, according to the listing, were some 180 TCR beta chains.

V is TRBV5-6 and J is TRBJ2-3; TRBD2 matches 9 bases. This clonotype was obtained from a man aged 30 to 39 in good health and CMV-seronegative. Material: PBMCs. The CDR3 DNA is TGTGCCAGCAGCTTGGCCCTAGCGGGAATCACAGATACGCAGTATTTT. Its translation: CASSLALAGITDTQYF.